Below are 5 T cell receptor beta chains sequenced from a single sample in a study of blood T cell repertoires in COVID-19. Assay used: immunoSEQ multiplex PCR; TCRdb lists only in-frame clones, some missing. The table lists about 180,000 clones, about four fifths of them singletons. The sample was peripheral blood. Receptors were obtained from a man between 65 and 79 years old with active or convalescent COVID-19.

This clone was observed once. V is TRBV10-1 and J is TRBJ1-5; D gene uncertain. The germline V gene has CDR1 WNHNN and CDR2 SYGVQD (reference sequence). V was shortened by 3 bases and J by 3 bases, with 15 bases between the two germline ends. The length of the CDR3 is 16 residues. The CDR3 DNA follows: TGCGCCAGCAGTGACACACATTTTACCCCCAATCAGCCCCAGCATTTT. Translation gives CASSDTHFTPNQPQHF.

The genes are TRBV5-1 and TRBJ1-1; unclear D gene. Germline CDR1 SGHRS, CDR2 YFSETQ. The ends were cut back, 0 bases at V and 0 bases at J, with 6 bases in the middle. The CDR3 has 14 amino acids. The CDR3 DNA reads TGCGCCAGCAGCTTGGCGGGGATGAACACTGAAGCTTTCTTT. It encodes CASSLAGMNTEAFF.

As DNA, the CDR3 is TGTGCCAGCAGTTTGCAGGGGATAGTGGCTGAAGCTTTCTTT. It encodes CASSLQGIVAEAFF. The V gene is TRBV28, the J gene TRBJ1-1, with D tentatively TRBD1 (6 bases). Germline assignment: CDR1 MDHEN and CDR2 SYDVKM. Trimming took 3 bases from V and 6 from J, leaving 14 bases between them. The CDR3 is 14 amino acids.

The chain couples TRBV2 to TRBJ1-1; TRBD1 is a possible D gene (6 bases). V was cut by 3 bases and J by 8 bases, with 13 bases left in between. The CDR3 loop spans 13 amino acids. Germline V gives CDR1 SNHLY, CDR2 FYNNEI. CDR3 residues: CASSESQGREAFF. The CDR3 nucleotides are TGTGCCAGCAGTGAGAGCCAGGGGCGGGAAGCTTTCTTT.

This chain links TRBV30 with TRBJ1-3; 7 nucleotides align to TRBD1. Germline-derived CDR1 and CDR2 are GTSNPN and SVGIG (reference sequence). Germline trimming cut 4 bases from V and 3 bases from J; bases unmatched to any gene: 6. This CDR3 has 14 residues. The CDR3 region is CAWIHRGFGNTIYF. DNA for the CDR3: TGTGCCTGGATTCACAGGGGTTTTGGAAACACCATATATTTT.